This T cell receptor beta chain stems from a study of T cell clones after liver transplantation. Study at large: HCV positivity affected three of eight recipients; the rest lacked autoimmune or viral indications.

Per germline, CDR1 SGHRS and CDR2 YFSETQ. The CDR3 consists of 14 residues. V was trimmed by 0 bases and J by 1 base, leaving 7 bases between them. Method: immunoSEQ multiplex PCR; TCRdb's copy keeps in-frame clones and lacks some. The sample lists 68,000 or so clones, 80% to 95% occurring once. V and J are TRBV5-1 and TRBJ2-5; D remains unclear. The sequence derives from a human patient who received a liver transplant. A subset of T cells may come from the graft donor. Sequenced here: CD4+ T cells from blood, sampled around 25 months after liver transplant. In DNA form, the CDR3 reads TGCGCCAGCAGCTTGGATCCAAGCCAAGAGACCCAGTACTTC. Its protein product is CASSLDPSQETQYF. Based on the CDR3 plus reference TRBV5-1 and TRBJ2-5, the full variable domain is KAGVTQTPRYLIKTRGQQVTLSCSPISGHRSVSWYQQTPGQGLQFLFEYFSETQRNKGNFPGRFSGRQFSNSRSEMNVSTLELGDSALYLCASSLDPSQETQYFGPGTRLLVL.